Each of the 5 T cell receptor beta chains below was sequenced from the same sample in a study of metastatic and nonmetastatic thyroid tumors. Patients underwent thyroid surgery, and none had received any treatment before it. MiXCR was used by TCRdb to re-call the PCR reads. Of about 22,000 clones listed, roughly 18% are singletons. The sequenced sample consisted of adjacent normal tissue. The receptors shown here come from a male donor with papillary thyroid cancer or a benign thyroid nodule (not recorded which). Some clones in this sample may be carry-over from other donors' samples.

This clone was counted at least ten times. The chain carries TRBV5-6 and TRBJ1-1, with D possibly matching TRBD1 (6 bases). Deletions cut 2 bases from V and 6 bases from J, with 8 bases between. CDR1 and CDR2 from the germline V gene are SGHDT and YYEEEE. This CDR3 comprises 12 residues. CDR3 sequence (DNA): TGTGCCAGCAGCTTCGGGACATCTGAAGCTTTCTTT. Its protein product is CASSFGTSEAFF.

Note on this clone: One base away lies a much larger clone, so this may be a sequencing read error. The CDR3 sequence is CASSLVGQPQHF. The CDR3 bases are TGTGCCAGCAGCTTGGTGGGTCAGCCCCAGCATTTT. This chain links TRBV5-8 with TRBJ1-5; D gene ambiguous. From germline, CDR1 is SGHTS and CDR2 YDEGEE. The CDR3 covers 12 residues. The germline V and J ends were trimmed by 0 bases and 6 bases, with 4 bases remaining between them.

This clone qualifies as medium-sized (0.01 to 0.1%). The CDR3 here is CASSLDRTGVYDYGYTF. CDR3 DNA sequence: TGTGCCAGCAGCTTAGACAGGACAGGGGTATATGACTATGGCTACACCTTC. This chain uses TRBV11-2 with TRBJ1-2; the match to TRBD1 covers 9 bases. The germline gives CDR1 SGHAT, CDR2 FQNNGV. V trimming: 0 bases; J trimming: 3 bases; junction bases outside the gene matches: 8. The CDR3 consists of 17 residues.

Details on this clone: The junction departs from the called germline gene at one end, perhaps through a read error. The chain recombines TRBV6-1 with TRBJ2-2; TRBD2 might be the D (7 bases). CDR1 MNHNS and CDR2 SASEGT come from the germline V gene. The CDR3 extends over 15 amino acids. This CDR3 is CSSSGGGPWVGELFF. In DNA form, the CDR3 reads TGTTCCAGCAGTGGGGGGGGGCCGTGGGTGGGGGAGCTGTTTTTT.

This clone has ten or more counts. This chain uses TRBV5-6 with TRBJ1-3, with TRBD1 identical over 7 bases. CDR1 is SGHDT and CDR2 is YYEEEE in the germline V gene. V was clipped by 3 bases and J by 8 bases; unmatched bases: 17. CDR3 length: 17 amino acids. This CDR3 reads CASSSPSTQGIGHTIYF. In DNA form, the CDR3 reads TGTGCCAGCAGCTCCCCCTCAACACAGGGGATCGGTCACACCATATATTTT.